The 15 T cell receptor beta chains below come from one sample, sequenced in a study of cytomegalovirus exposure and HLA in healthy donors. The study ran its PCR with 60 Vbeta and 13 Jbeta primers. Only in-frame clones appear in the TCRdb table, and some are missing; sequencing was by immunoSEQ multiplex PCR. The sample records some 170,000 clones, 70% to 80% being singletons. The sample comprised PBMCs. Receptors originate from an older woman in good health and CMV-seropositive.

The CDR3 DNA sequence: TGTGCCTGGTGCTCGAACAGGGGGAGGTGTGAAAAACTGTTTTTT. Protein: CAWCSNRGRCEKLFF. V is TRBV30 and J is TRBJ1-4; 8 nucleotides line up with TRBD1. J gave up 7 bases and V 5 bases, and 12 bases lay outside the gene matches. The CDR3 has 15 amino acids. Germline V gene data show CDR1 as GTSNPN and CDR2 as SVGIG (reference sequence).

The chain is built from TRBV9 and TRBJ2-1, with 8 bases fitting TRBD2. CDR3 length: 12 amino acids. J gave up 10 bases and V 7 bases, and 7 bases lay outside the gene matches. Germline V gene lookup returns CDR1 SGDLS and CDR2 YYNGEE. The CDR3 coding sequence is TGTGCCAGCGGGACTAGGGCGGAAGAGCAGTTCTTC. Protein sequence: CASGTRAEEQFF.

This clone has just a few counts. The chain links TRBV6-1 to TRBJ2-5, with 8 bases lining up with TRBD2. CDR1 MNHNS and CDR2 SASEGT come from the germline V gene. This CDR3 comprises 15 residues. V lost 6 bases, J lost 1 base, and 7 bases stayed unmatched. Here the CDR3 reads CASSRTSPSQETQYF. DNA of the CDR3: TGTGCCAGCAGCCGGACTAGCCCTTCCCAAGAGACCCAGTACTTC.

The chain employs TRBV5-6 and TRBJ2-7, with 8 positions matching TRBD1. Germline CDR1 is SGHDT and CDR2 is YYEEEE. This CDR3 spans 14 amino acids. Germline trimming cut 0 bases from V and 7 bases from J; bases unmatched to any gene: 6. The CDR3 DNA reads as TGTGCCAGCAGCTTGGTGCAGGGGGCGAGGGAGCAGTACTTC. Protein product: CASSLVQGAREQYF.

The CDR3 reads CASSLEGVLYNEQFF. CDR3 nucleotide sequence: TGTGCCAGCAGCTTAGAAGGAGTCCTTTACAATGAGCAGTTCTTC. V and J are TRBV5-4 and TRBJ2-1; D unclear. CDR1 and CDR2 (germline): SGHNT, YYREEE (reference sequence). The CDR3 has 15 residues. Trimming removed 2 bases from V and 4 bases from J, with 13 bases in between.

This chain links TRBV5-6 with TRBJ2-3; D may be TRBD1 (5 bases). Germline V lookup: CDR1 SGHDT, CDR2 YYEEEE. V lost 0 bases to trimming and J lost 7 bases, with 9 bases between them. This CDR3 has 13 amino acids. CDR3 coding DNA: TGTGCCAGCAGCTTGGGACAGCTTAATACGCAGTATTTT. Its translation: CASSLGQLNTQYF.

Written as DNA, the CDR3 is TGTGCCAGCAGCCGCGAGGGACAATTAATGCGTCGTAATGAAAAACTGTTTTTT. Encoded protein: CASSREGQLMRRNEKLFF. The V and J genes are TRBV27 and TRBJ1-4; D might be TRBD1 (6 bases). The V end was cut by 6 bases, the J end by 4 bases, with 24 bases between. The CDR3 totals 18 residues. Per the germline V gene, CDR1 is MNHEY and CDR2 is SMNVEV (reference sequence).

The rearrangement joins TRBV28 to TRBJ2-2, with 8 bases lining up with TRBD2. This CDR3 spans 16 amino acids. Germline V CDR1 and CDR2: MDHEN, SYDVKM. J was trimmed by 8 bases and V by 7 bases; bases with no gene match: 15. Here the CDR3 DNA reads TGTGCCAGCACCCGCGGGGGGCAGGGTATTACGGGGGAGCTGTTTTTT. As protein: CASTRGGQGITGELFF.

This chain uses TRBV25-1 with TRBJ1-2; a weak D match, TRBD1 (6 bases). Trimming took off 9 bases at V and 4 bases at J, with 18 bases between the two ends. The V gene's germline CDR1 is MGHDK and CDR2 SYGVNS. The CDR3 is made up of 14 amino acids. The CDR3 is CARKDSCCGYGYTF. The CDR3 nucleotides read TGTGCCAGAAAGGACAGCTGTTGCGGCTATGGCTACACCTTC.

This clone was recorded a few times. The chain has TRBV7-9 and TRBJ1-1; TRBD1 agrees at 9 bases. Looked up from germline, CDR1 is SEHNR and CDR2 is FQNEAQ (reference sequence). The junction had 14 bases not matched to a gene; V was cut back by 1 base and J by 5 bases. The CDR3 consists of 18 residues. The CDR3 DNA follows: TGTGCCAGCAGCTTAGGAGTACTCCCCGGACAGGGGAGGACTGAAGCTTTCTTT. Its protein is CASSLGVLPGQGRTEAFF. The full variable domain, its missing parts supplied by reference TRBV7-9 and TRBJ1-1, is DTGVSQNPRHKITKRGQNVTFRCDPISEHNRLYWYRQTLGQGPEFLTYFQNEAQLEKSRLLSDRFSAERPKGSFSTLEIQRTEQGDSAMYLCASSLGVLPGQGRTEAFFGQGTRLTVV.

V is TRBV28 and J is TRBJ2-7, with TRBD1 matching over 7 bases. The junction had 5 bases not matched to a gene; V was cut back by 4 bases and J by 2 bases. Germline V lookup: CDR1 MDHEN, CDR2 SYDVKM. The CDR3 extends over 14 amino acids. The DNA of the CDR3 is TGTGCCAGCAGTTCTCCGGGACAGCCCTACGAGCAGTACTTC. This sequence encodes CASSSPGQPYEQYF.

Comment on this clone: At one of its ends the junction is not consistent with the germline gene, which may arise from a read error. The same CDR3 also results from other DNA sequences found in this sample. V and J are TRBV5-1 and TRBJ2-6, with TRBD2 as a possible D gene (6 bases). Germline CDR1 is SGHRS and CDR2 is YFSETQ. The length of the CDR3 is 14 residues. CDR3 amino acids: CASSFGGGANGLTF. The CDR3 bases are TGCGCCAGCAGCTTCGGGGGTGGGGCCAACGGCCTGACTTTC. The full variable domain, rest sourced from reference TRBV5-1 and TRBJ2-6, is KAGVTQTPRYLIKTRGQQVTLSCSPISGHRSVSWYQQTPGQGLQFLFEYFSETQRNKGNFPGRFSGRQFSNSRSEMNVSTLELGDSALYLCASSFGGGANGLTFGAGSRLTVL.

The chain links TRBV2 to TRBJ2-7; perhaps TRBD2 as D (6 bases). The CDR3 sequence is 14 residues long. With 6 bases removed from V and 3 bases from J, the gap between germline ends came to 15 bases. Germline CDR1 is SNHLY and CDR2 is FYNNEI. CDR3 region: CASREGRQFYEQYF. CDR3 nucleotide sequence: TGTGCCAGCAGGGAGGGACGGCAATTCTACGAGCAGTACTTC.

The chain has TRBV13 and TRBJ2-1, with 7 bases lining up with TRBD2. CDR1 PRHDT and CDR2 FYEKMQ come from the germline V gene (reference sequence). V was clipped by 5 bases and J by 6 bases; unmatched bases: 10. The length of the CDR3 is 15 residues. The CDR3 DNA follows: TGTGCCAGCAGCACTAGGGACTACACCTCCAATGAGCAGTTCTTC. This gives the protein CASSTRDYTSNEQFF.

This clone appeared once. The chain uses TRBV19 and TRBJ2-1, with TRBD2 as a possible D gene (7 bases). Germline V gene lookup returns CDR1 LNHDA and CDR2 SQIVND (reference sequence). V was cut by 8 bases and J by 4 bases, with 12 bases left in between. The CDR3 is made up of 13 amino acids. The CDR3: CASWGGPYNEQFF. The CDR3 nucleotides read TGTGCCAGTTGGGGGGGGCCGTACAATGAGCAGTTCTTC.